This T cell receptor beta chain was recorded in a study of blood T cell repertoires in COVID-19. The wider study: Samples of COVID-19 (acute and convalescent) were obtained from the United States, Italy and Spain.

Germline V gene lookup returns CDR1 KGHDR and CDR2 SFDVKD. The CDR3 consists of 16 residues. After removal of 3 bases from V and 4 bases from J, the junction contained 10 bases not matched to a gene. Authors' data handling: Estimation of nucleated cell counts relied on the amplification of reference gene primers. Produced via immunoSEQ multiplex PCR; TCRdb's table is partial and in-frame only. V, J and clone size were drawn from that table, and D and trimming were deduced from the DNA. The table includes around 70,000 clones, 91% detected once. This receptor was obtained from a human donor in a cohort sampled during active COVID-19. V gene TRBV24-1 combines with J gene TRBJ2-5, with TRBD1 matching over 7 bases. Material: peripheral blood. The CDR3 bases are TGTGCCACCAGTGATCCATACACAGGGGATGGAGAGACCCAGTACTTC. Its translation: CATSDPYTGDGETQYF.